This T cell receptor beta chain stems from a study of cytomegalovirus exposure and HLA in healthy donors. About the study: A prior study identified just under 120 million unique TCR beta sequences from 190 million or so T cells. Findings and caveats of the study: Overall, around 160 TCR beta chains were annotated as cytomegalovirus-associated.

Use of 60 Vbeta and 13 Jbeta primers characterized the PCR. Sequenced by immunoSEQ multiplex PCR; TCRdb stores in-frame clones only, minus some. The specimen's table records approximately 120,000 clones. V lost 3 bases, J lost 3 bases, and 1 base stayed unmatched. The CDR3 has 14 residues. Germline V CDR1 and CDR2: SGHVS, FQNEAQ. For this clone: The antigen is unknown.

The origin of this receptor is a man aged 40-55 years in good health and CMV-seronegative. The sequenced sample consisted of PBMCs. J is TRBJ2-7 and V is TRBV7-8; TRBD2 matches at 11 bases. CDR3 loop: CASSFTSGGYEQYF. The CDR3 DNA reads TGTGCCAGCAGCTTCACTAGCGGGGGCTACGAGCAGTACTTC.